One sample yielded the 22 T cell receptor beta chains listed below, sequenced in a study of cytomegalovirus exposure and HLA in healthy donors. The repertoire was sequenced with immunoSEQ multiplex PCR; TCRdb's copy has only in-frame clones and lacks some. The sample holds 60,000 to 85,000 clones; roughly 95% are singletons and the top ten take roughly 5%. Sequencing was done on a sample of PBMCs. The origin of the receptors is a woman aged 18-30 years in good health and CMV-seropositive.

The V and J genes are TRBV7-2 and TRBJ2-2; 9 bases are a match to TRBD1. Per germline, CDR1 SGHTA and CDR2 FQGNSA. V was clipped by 5 bases and J by 4 bases; unmatched bases: 5. This CDR3 has 15 amino acids. CDR3: CASSLGTGSTGELFF. The DNA for the CDR3 is TGTGCCAGCAGCCTCGGGACAGGGTCCACCGGGGAGCTGTTTTTT.

The chain uses TRBV7-2 and TRBJ2-1; TRBD2 matches at 7 bases. The trim removed 5 bases at V and 0 bases at J, leaving 7 bases unmatched. Germline CDR1 reads SGHTA; CDR2 reads FQGNSA. CDR3 size: 16 residues. The CDR3 region is CASSPFGGSSYNEQFF. The CDR3 nucleotides read TGTGCCAGCAGCCCCTTTGGCGGGAGCTCCTACAATGAGCAGTTCTTC.

This chain uses TRBV11-2 with TRBJ2-7, with TRBD1 matching over 9 bases. After removal of 2 bases from V and 7 bases from J, the junction contained 9 bases not matched to a gene. The CDR3 has 15 residues. Germline-derived CDR1 and CDR2 are SGHAT and FQNNGV. This CDR3 is CASSLRTGAQGEQYF. The DNA of the CDR3 is TGTGCCAGCAGCTTAAGGACAGGGGCGCAGGGGGAGCAGTACTTC. Full variable domain (rest looked up from reference TRBV11-2 and TRBJ2-7): EAGVAQSPRYKIIEKRQSVAFWCNPISGHATLYWYQQILGQGPKLLIQFQNNGVVDDSQLPKDRFSAERLKGVDSTLKIQPAKLEDSAVYLCASSLRTGAQGEQYFGPGTRLTVT.

The chain uses TRBV11-2 and TRBJ2-7; possibly TRBD1 for D (5 bases). Germline V gives CDR1 SGHAT, CDR2 FQNNGV. The CDR3 has 13 residues. Trimming cost V 4 bases and J 3 bases, with 10 bases left between them. In DNA form, the CDR3 reads TGTGCCAGCAGCTCACAGGAACACTACGAGCAGTACTTC. Residues: CASSSQEHYEQYF.

V and J are TRBV6-5 and TRBJ2-7, with TRBD2 matching 11 bases. Germline V gene data show CDR1 as MNHEY and CDR2 as SVGAGI. The length of the CDR3 is 14 residues. The junction had 1 base not matched to a gene; V was cut back by 5 bases and J by 1 base. CDR3 region: CASSRLAGSYEQYF. The CDR3 bases are TGTGCCAGCAGTCGACTAGCGGGATCCTACGAGCAGTACTTC.

J is TRBJ2-3 and V is TRBV7-2; 9 bases map to TRBD2. This CDR3 has 16 residues. The V and J ends lost 1 base and 5 bases, in that order; junction bases with no gene match: 7. Germline assignment: CDR1 SGHTA and CDR2 FQGNSA. DNA of the CDR3: TGTGCCAGCAGCTTAGTTCCCCGACTAGCGGAAGATACGCAGTATTTT. Translation gives CASSLVPRLAEDTQYF. The complete variable domain, with remaining parts taken from reference TRBV7-2 and TRBJ2-3, reads GAGVSQSPSNKVTEKGKDVELRCDPISGHTALYWYRQSLGQGLEFLIYFQGNSAPDKSGLPSDRFSAERTGGSVSTLTIQRTQQEDSAVYLCASSLVPRLAEDTQYFGPGTRLTVL.

V gene TRBV4-1 combines with J gene TRBJ2-1; 9 bases fit TRBD2. The CDR3 spans 16 residues. Looked up from germline, CDR1 is MGHRA and CDR2 is YSYEKL. Trimming removed 1 base from V and 7 bases from J; junction bases left unmatched: 8. CDR3 residues: CASSQVGLAGLNEQFF. The CDR3 DNA reads TGCGCCAGCAGCCAAGTTGGGCTAGCGGGACTAAATGAGCAGTTCTTC.

The V and J genes are TRBV5-6 and TRBJ2-1; D is unclear. V lost 1 base and J 4 bases, leaving 6 bases between the germline ends. The CDR3 contains 13 residues. In germline, CDR1 is SGHDT, CDR2 YYEEEE. The chain's CDR3 is CASSLLGYNEQFF. The CDR3 DNA follows: TGTGCCAGCAGCTTGCTCGGGTACAATGAGCAGTTCTTC.

J is TRBJ1-4 and V is TRBV6-5; the match to TRBD1 covers 9 bases. This CDR3 contains 15 residues. From germline, CDR1 is MNHEY and CDR2 SVGAGI. V lost 5 bases, J lost 10 bases, and 11 bases stayed unmatched. The CDR3 sequence is CASSPLTGGGGKLFF. The CDR3 region has the DNA TGTGCCAGCAGTCCGCTGACAGGGGGAGGGGGAAAACTGTTTTTT.

This clone has a single count. The chain has TRBV28 and TRBJ2-1; perhaps TRBD2 as D (5 bases). V was trimmed by 5 bases and J by 0 bases, leaving 11 bases between them. The CDR3 is 15 residues long. Germline V gives CDR1 MDHEN, CDR2 SYDVKM. CDR3 coding DNA: TGTGCCAGCAGTCCCGGGGTGATCTCCTACAATGAGCAGTTCTTC. Protein: CASSPGVISYNEQFF.

This sequence joins TRBV7-2 and TRBJ2-5; a weak D match, TRBD1 (6 bases). Germline lookup yields CDR1 SGHTA and CDR2 FQGNSA. Trimming stripped 1 base from V and 2 bases from J, with 8 bases between. There are 14 residues in the CDR3. The CDR3 region has the DNA TGTGCCAGCAGCTTAGTTACAGGGCAAGAGACCCAGTACTTC. It is translated as CASSLVTGQETQYF.

In DNA form, the CDR3 reads TGTGCCAGCACCTTAGCGGGACCCTACGAGCAGTACTTC. This encodes CASTLAGPYEQYF. V usage is TRBV28 and J usage is TRBJ2-7; 8 positions match TRBD2. The CDR3 is 13 amino acids. The V gene's germline CDR1 is MDHEN and CDR2 SYDVKM. V lost 7 bases to trimming and J lost 2 bases; unmatched junction nucleotides: 4.

This chain connects TRBV2 to TRBJ1-1, with 7 bases identical to TRBD1. CDR3 length equals 13 residues. Losses at the gene ends were 9 bases for V and 2 bases for J; bases not matched to a gene: 6. The germline CDR1 and CDR2 sequences are SNHLY and FYNNEI. CDR3 coding DNA: TGTGCCAGATCGGGGACAGCAAACACTGAAGCTTTCTTT. As protein: CARSGTANTEAFF.

V gene TRBV21-1 combines with J gene TRBJ2-1; no check of the table's D call, TRBD2, against the DNA was made. TRBV21-1 is a pseudogene locus. The CDR3 consists of 10 residues. The CDR3 nucleotides read TGTGCCAGCTATTACAATGAGCAGTTCTTC. Its protein product is CASYYNEQFF.

This clone was counted only a few times. The V call is TRBV27, the J call TRBJ2-1; 9 bases fit TRBD1. In germline, CDR1 is MNHEY, CDR2 SMNVEV (reference sequence). The CDR3 runs to 14 residues. V shed 6 bases and J 10 bases; nucleotides not matched to a gene: 10. CDR3 loop: CASSLLGQGREQFF. The CDR3 nucleotides read TGTGCCAGCAGCCTATTGGGACAGGGAAGGGAGCAGTTCTTC.

The chain has TRBV5-6 and TRBJ2-7; TRBD2 might be the D (6 bases). Between the trimmed V and J ends, which lost 4 bases and 5 bases, there was a span of 16 bases. In germline, CDR1 is SGHDT, CDR2 YYEEEE. This CDR3 has 14 amino acids. This chain's CDR3 is CASSRRDSAHEQYF. CDR3 DNA sequence: TGTGCCAGCAGCCGCCGGGACTCAGCCCACGAGCAGTACTTC.

The chain employs TRBV27 and TRBJ2-1; tentatively, D is TRBD2 (6 bases). Trimming removed 6 bases from V and 2 bases from J, with 14 bases in between. The CDR3 consists of 15 residues. Germline CDR1 and CDR2: MNHEY and SMNVEV (reference sequence). In DNA form, the CDR3 reads TGTGCCAGCAGCCCAAGGAGGGCCCCCTACAATGAGCAGTTCTTC. It codes for CASSPRRAPYNEQFF.

The CDR3 spells CASSLFTGAGSYNEQFF. The CDR3 DNA follows: TGTGCCAGCAGTCTTTTTACCGGAGCCGGCTCCTACAATGAGCAGTTCTTC. The chain links TRBV28 to TRBJ2-1; D is ambiguous. V was clipped by 5 bases and J by 0 bases, with 17 bases between them. Germline CDR1 is MDHEN and CDR2 is SYDVKM. This CDR3 has 17 residues.

J is TRBJ2-7 and V is TRBV5-4, with 12 bases fitting TRBD2. Trimming removed 0 bases from V and 3 bases from J; junction bases left unmatched: 7. The CDR3 covers 17 residues. Per the germline V gene, CDR1 is SGHNT and CDR2 is YYREEE (reference sequence). This CDR3 reads CASSLDLGLAGGYEQYF. DNA for the CDR3: TGTGCCAGCAGCTTGGATTTGGGACTAGCGGGTGGCTACGAGCAGTACTTC.

The J gene is TRBJ2-2, the V gene TRBV6-1, with D uncertain. This CDR3 is built from 12 residues. Germline assignment: CDR1 MNHNS and CDR2 SASEGT. The germline V and J ends were trimmed by 0 bases and 7 bases, with 3 bases remaining between them. The CDR3 nucleotides are TGTGCCAGCAGTGAAGCATACGGGGAGCTGTTTTTT. It is translated as CASSEAYGELFF.

CDR3 nucleotides: TGTGCCAGCAGTTGGGACAGGCCGGGCTATGGCTACACCTTC. Encoded protein: CASSWDRPGYGYTF. This chain joins TRBV25-1 and TRBJ1-2, with 8 bases identical to TRBD1. The length of the CDR3 is 14 residues. J was trimmed by 4 bases and V by 5 bases; bases with no gene match: 6. Germline V gene lookup returns CDR1 MGHDK and CDR2 SYGVNS.

The chain joins TRBV7-9 to TRBJ2-7; D is possibly TRBD1 (5 bases). Trimming removed 8 bases from V and 1 base from J, with 12 bases in between. Per the germline V gene, CDR1 is SEHNR and CDR2 is FQNEAQ (reference sequence). The CDR3 spans 13 residues. CDR3 sequence (DNA): TGTGCCAGCGTGGGGCTTCCTTCCTACGAGCAGTACTTC. Translated: CASVGLPSYEQYF.